These 3 T cell receptor beta chains share one sample of origin, sequenced in a study of radiotherapy plus CTLA-4 blockade in lung cancer. TCRdb's copy holds only in-frame clones and misses some; the assay was immunoSEQ multiplex PCR. The sample includes approximately 48,000 clones, roughly 86% of them seen just once. The sample here was peripheral blood, taken from a patient treated with radiotherapy plus ipilimumab. Receptors originate from a human donor with non-small cell lung cancer whose response to radiotherapy plus ipilimumab could not be evaluated.

The V and J genes are TRBV2 and TRBJ2-7, with 9 bases that match TRBD2. After removal of 6 bases from V and 6 bases from J, the junction contained 9 bases not matched to a gene. Per germline, CDR1 SNHLY and CDR2 FYNNEI. The CDR3 totals 14 residues. The CDR3, as DNA: TGTGCCAGCAGGGACACCGGGACTAGCCGCGAGCAGTACTTC. The encoded protein is CASRDTGTSREQYF.

The rearrangement links TRBV7-9 to TRBJ1-2, with TRBD1 as a possible D gene (6 bases). CDR3 length: 13 amino acids. Germline CDR1 and CDR2: SEHNR and FQNEAQ (reference sequence). V was pared by 4 bases and J by 5 bases, with 11 bases between. In DNA form, the CDR3 reads TGTGCCAGCAGCTCACGGACAGTTTATGGCTACACCTTC. Translation gives CASSSRTVYGYTF.

The J gene is TRBJ1-5, the V gene TRBV15; the D gene is possibly TRBD1 (6 bases). The CDR3 extends over 17 amino acids. The germline V gene has CDR1 LNHNV and CDR2 YYDKDF (reference sequence). The V end was cut by 4 bases, the J end by 2 bases, with 18 bases between. The CDR3 region is CATSISTGPGRNQPQHF. CDR3 coding DNA: TGTGCCACCAGCATATCGACAGGACCAGGGCGCAATCAGCCCCAGCATTTT.